The T cell receptor (beta chain) under discussion was sequenced for a study of PD-L1 blockade in urothelial cancer (dated by TCRdb to about 2017). Turning to the overall study: Therapy was started in the mid-2010s for all patients, and atezolizumab 1,200 mg was administered intravenously every 3 weeks. About 85% of the 29 patients were identified as males with urothelial cancer of bladder origin, and a prior smoking history was reported by 18 of 29 patients. An ECOG performance status of 0 or 1 was recorded for the patients, and 0 to 3 prior chemotherapy regimens had been received by the patients. Blood samples were analyzed 3 weeks after the start of treatment (second dose) and 6 weeks after the start of treatment. Blood samples gave median yields of about 140,000 T cells and 80,000 or so unique TCRs, along with a median clonality of about 0.084. The study, an exploratory multi-omic analysis, examined somatic, immune and clinical correlates of response to PD-L1 blockade with atezolizumab in urothelial cancer. TCR sequencing covered pretreatment tumor samples and matched, serially collected peripheral blood taken before and after atezolizumab treatment. Durable clinical benefit meant progression-free survival longer than 6 months, and TCR features were also tested against progression-free and overall survival. Whole exome sequencing and RNA sequencing of pretreatment tumors were performed alongside TCR sequencing in the same patients. Ten or so patients reached durable clinical benefit, while some 21 patients did not. Under 30 patients had pretreatment blood TCR-seq, roughly 25 had at least one posttreatment blood collection, and roughly 25 had tumor TCR-seq. Paper-wide results and their limitations: A pretreatment peripheral blood TCR clonality below the median was linked to improved progression-free and overall survival. Because the sample size was small (n = 29) and many of the analyses were exploratory, the results are meant to be hypothesis-generating. At 3 weeks after the start of treatment, tumor-associated TCR clones in peripheral blood had expanded more in patients with durable benefit (n of about 21, p = 0.022).

This clone has a handful of counts. The clone's antigen remains unknown. Qualities for individual bases were not recorded, and no much larger clone is one base off. To estimate absolute template abundance from read counts, synthetic TCR analog templates were spiked into each PCR. The immunoSEQ assay used bias-controlled V and J gene primers to amplify TCRbeta CDR3 regions from genomic DNA. Rearranged TCRbeta segments were sequenced at approximately 20X coverage. In the source study's methods: Clustering was used to correct sequencing errors, and CDR3s were annotated against IMGT so that V, D and J genes could be assigned. Downstream analyses used only productive TCRbeta rearrangements and left out out-of-frame or stop-codon sequences. To compute clonality, Shannon entropy was normalized by the log of the number of unique productive sequences and then subtracted from one. Fisher's exact test with Benjamini-Hochberg correction, using a cutoff of adjusted p below 0.01, was how clones that differed between time points or between blood and tumor were identified. TCRdb provides this immuneACCESS table in a form limited to in-frame rearrangements. Some clones are lacking; in checked studies, under half of them reflect an unresolved V gene, and why the rest are absent is not known. Clone size and V and J calls were adopted from that table, with D and trimming inferred from the DNA. The sample profile shows just under 45,000 clones; roughly 91% of them were found once. The ten largest make up roughly 13% of the sample.

The cohort comprised 25 to 30 patients with locally advanced or metastatic urothelial carcinoma treated at Memorial Sloan Kettering on a trial protocol. Peripheral blood mononuclear cells were collected pretreatment and during treatment, with between 1 and 8 total time points per patient. The Qiagen DNeasy Blood extraction kit was used to purify genomic DNA from total PBMCs and from tumor samples. PBMCs were collected pretreatment and during treatment, and were isolated and stored as previously described. Reading the germline V gene (reference sequence) gives CDR1 MNHEY and CDR2 SMNVEV. There are 14 amino acids in the CDR3, from cysteine to phenylalanine inclusive. Here the CDR3 DNA is all that survives: 42 bases in frame from base 1. Between the V and J ends, shortened by 5 bases and 3 bases respectively, the junction contains 14 bases.

The TCR originated in a woman in her fifties or sixties with urothelial cancer. The chain is assembled from TRBV27 and TRBJ2-7, with a weak D call of TRBD1 (6 bases match). Here the sequenced sample was PBMCs, taken around atezolizumab (anti-PD-L1) treatment. The DNA reads as follows: TGTGCCAGCAGTACCACAGGGCCAAGCTACGAGCAGTACTTC. The resulting protein is CASSTTGPSYEQYF.